What follows is one T cell receptor beta chain and its context. Antigen unknown. Germline values: CDR1 SGHVS, CDR2 FQNEAQ. Trimming removed 2 bases from V and 4 bases from J, with 6 bases in between. The CDR3 extends over 13 amino acids. This specimen belongs to a study of cytomegalovirus exposure and HLA in healthy donors. The wider study: Falling in the Caucasian-associated ancestry cluster were 81% of some 400 genotyped donors. Whole-study results and caveats: Specificity for CMV antigens was confirmed in vitro for three of the CMV-associated chains.

The study ran its PCR with 60 Vbeta and 13 Jbeta primers. Authors' analysis steps: About 12 million of 80 million or so unique TCR beta chains were shared, per a later count. TCRdb's table, derived via immunoSEQ multiplex PCR, lists solely in-frame clones and lacks some. That table is the source of V, J and clone size, and D and trimming were worked out from the DNA. In the table there are 150,000 or so clones, about 65% of which are singletons. Input material: PBMCs. This receptor was taken from a girl aged 5 to 17 in good health and CMV-seronegative. This sequence joins TRBV7-8 and TRBJ1-3, with D unclear. CDR3 residues: CASSLSSGNTIYF. The CDR3 coding sequence is TGTGCCAGCAGCTTATCATCAGGAAACACCATATATTTT.